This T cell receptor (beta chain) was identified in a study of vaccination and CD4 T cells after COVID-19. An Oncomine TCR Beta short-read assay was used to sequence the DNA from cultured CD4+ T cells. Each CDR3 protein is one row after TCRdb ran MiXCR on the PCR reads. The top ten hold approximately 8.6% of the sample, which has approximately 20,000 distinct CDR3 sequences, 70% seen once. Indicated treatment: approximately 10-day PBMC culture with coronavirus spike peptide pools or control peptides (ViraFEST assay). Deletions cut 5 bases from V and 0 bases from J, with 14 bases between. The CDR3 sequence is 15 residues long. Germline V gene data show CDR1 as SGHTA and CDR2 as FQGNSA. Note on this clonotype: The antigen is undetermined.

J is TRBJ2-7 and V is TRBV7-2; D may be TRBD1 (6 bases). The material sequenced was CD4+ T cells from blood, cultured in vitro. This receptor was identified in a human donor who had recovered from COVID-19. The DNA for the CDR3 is TGTGCCAGCAGCAATTCAGGGGCCCCCTCCTACGAGCAGTACTTC. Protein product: CASSNSGAPSYEQYF.